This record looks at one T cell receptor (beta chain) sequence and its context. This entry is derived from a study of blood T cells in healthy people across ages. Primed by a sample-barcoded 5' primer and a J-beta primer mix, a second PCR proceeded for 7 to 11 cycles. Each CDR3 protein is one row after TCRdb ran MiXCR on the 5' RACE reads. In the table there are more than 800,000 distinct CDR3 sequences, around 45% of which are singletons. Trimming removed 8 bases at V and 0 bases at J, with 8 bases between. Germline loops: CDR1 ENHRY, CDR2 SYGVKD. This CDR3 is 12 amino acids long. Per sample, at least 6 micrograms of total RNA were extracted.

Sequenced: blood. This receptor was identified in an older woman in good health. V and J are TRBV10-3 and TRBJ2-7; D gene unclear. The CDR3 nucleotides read TGTGCCATCGCCAGTAACTCCTACGAGCAGTACTTC. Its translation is CAIASNSYEQYF.